This T cell receptor (beta chain) was identified during a study of T cells after yellow fever vaccination. On the study more broadly: Fractions containing few cells were prepared with SMART-Seq v4 Ultra Low Input. Study observations and caveats: Abundant contaminating clonotypes from the bulk population could appear in FACS-sorted repertoires.

Comment on this clonotype: Its antigen is still unknown.

The CDR3 length is 12 residues. V was trimmed by 10 bases and J by 0 bases, leaving 4 bases between them. Germline CDR1 is MRHNA and CDR2 is SNTAGT. TCRdb re-called the 5' RACE reads with MiXCR, one entry per CDR3 protein. The sample lists 300,000 or so distinct CDR3 sequences, around 7% seen once, with around 17% in the top ten. This clonotype was sampled from a man aged 18-30 years who received the YFV17D yellow fever vaccine. The chain carries TRBV6-4 and TRBJ2-6; D ambiguous. This specimen consisted of PBMCs, obtained around 45 days after the first yellow fever vaccination. The chain's CDR3 is CATRSGANVLTF. The CDR3 DNA follows: TGTGCCACCCGCTCTGGGGCCAACGTCCTGACTTTC.